The T cell receptor (beta chain) described here comes from a study of cytomegalovirus exposure and HLA in healthy donors. Study as a whole: The use of the same platform for the 100 to 150 validation repertoires and the 600 to 800 first-cohort repertoires was reported by a later analysis.

Repertoires were generated with immunoSEQ multiplex PCR, while TCRdb's copy carries only in-frame clones and drops some. Seen here are around 130,000 clones, nearly 90% observed once, and the top ten hold 3% to 4%. Study-level results: The classifier reportedly diagnosed cytomegalovirus status with high sensitivity and specificity. Cytomegalovirus association was assigned to under 200 TCR beta chains. First-cohort TCR clusters were later found to tend to co-occur in the 130 or so validation repertoires.

As concerns this clone: Its antigen is unknown.

The germline gives CDR1 LNHNV, CDR2 YYDKDF (reference sequence). The CDR3 is 13 amino acids. V shed 5 bases and J shed 7 bases, with 9 bases lying between them. Material for sequencing was PBMCs. This sequence originates from a man aged 30 to 39 in good health and CMV-seronegative. This chain joins TRBV15 and TRBJ1-6; D is perhaps TRBD1 (6 bases). Here the CDR3 reads CATSGQGNSPLHF. The CDR3 region has the DNA TGTGCCACCAGCGGCCAGGGGAATTCACCCCTCCACTTT.